The TCR beta chain under discussion was sequenced for a study of blood T cell repertoires in COVID-19. TCRdb's table, derived via immunoSEQ multiplex PCR, lists solely in-frame clones and lacks some. The sample carries approximately 130,000 clones, approximately 89% recorded once. Germline lookup yields CDR1 SNHLY and CDR2 FYNNEI. This CDR3 region has 16 residues. J gave up 1 base and V 5 bases, and 5 bases lay outside the gene matches. The specimen sequenced was peripheral blood. V usage is TRBV2 and J usage is TRBJ2-5; 12 nucleotides align to TRBD2. This clonotype was obtained from a human donor in a cohort sampled during active COVID-19. CDR3 DNA sequence: TGTGCCAGCAGTATTTTGACTAGCGGGGGCCAAGAGACCCAGTACTTC. Its protein is CASSILTSGGQETQYF.